This paragraph reports one T cell receptor beta chain. Researchers prepared the TRB cDNA libraries using 5' RACE with UMI labels. From its re-call of the 5' RACE reads, TCRdb lists each CDR3 protein once, without DNA. This table lists 100,000 to 150,000 distinct CDR3 sequences. This sample stems from a study of CXCR3-negative and CXCR3-positive naive CD8 T cells. Germline V gene lookup returns CDR1 LNHNV and CDR2 YYDKDF (reference sequence). The CDR3 sequence is 13 residues long. This rearrangement joins TRBV15 to TRBJ1-4; the D call from TCRdb, TRBD1, cannot be confirmed without DNA. The receptor was isolated from a human donor in good health. Some clones in this sample may be carry-over from other donors' samples. Sequencing was carried out using naive CXCR3- CD8+ T cells from blood. Subset: CD45RO-CCR7+CD27+CD95- naive CD8+ T cells lacking CXCR3 (TNR3-). CDR3 loop: CATNGGTNEKLFF.